Following are 16 T cell receptor beta chains from one sample sequenced in a study of control samples from healthy donors and cancer patients. Assay used: immunoSEQ multiplex PCR; TCRdb lists only in-frame clones, some missing. Among 110,000 to 150,000 clones listed, 88% were seen once. Material: blood. The receptors shown here come from a woman in her 30s in good health.

This clone was seen just once. This chain joins TRBV29-1 and TRBJ2-3, with D possibly called TRBD1 or TRBD2 (5 bases each). From germline, CDR1 is SQVTM and CDR2 ANQGSEA. The CDR3 runs 14 residues. Trimming left V 7 bases short and J 1 base short, with 15 bases between. The CDR3 DNA sequence: TGCAGCGCAACCCAGGGAGTTGGCACAGATACGCAGTATTTT. It codes for CSATQGVGTDTQYF.

The chain employs TRBV5-1 and TRBJ1-5, with 8 nucleotides matching TRBD1. Germline loops: CDR1 SGHRS, CDR2 YFSETQ. After removal of 0 bases from V and 2 bases from J, the junction contained 4 bases not matched to a gene. This CDR3 is built from 16 residues. Here the CDR3 reads CASSLGGQGGNQPQHF. In DNA form, the CDR3 reads TGCGCCAGCAGCTTGGGTGGACAGGGAGGCAATCAGCCCCAGCATTTT.

In DNA, the CDR3 is TGTGCCAGCAGCCCCACGATGGGGCAGGAAAAACTGTTTTTT. It codes for CASSPTMGQEKLFF. The chain joins TRBV3-1 (or the pseudogene TRBV3-2) to TRBJ1-4, with a tentative D call TRBD1 (5 bases). V was pared by 4 bases and J by 8 bases, with 14 bases between. Germline CDR1 LGHDT, CDR2 YNNKEL (reference sequence). The CDR3 runs to 14 residues.

CDR3 in amino acids: CASSELTGFPYNEQFF. CDR3 in DNA: TGTGCCAGCAGCGAACTGACGGGATTTCCATACAATGAGCAGTTCTTC. The chain recombines TRBV11-2 with TRBJ2-1; D possibly corresponds to TRBD2 (5 bases). CDR3 length: 16 amino acids. Germline assignment: CDR1 SGHAT and CDR2 FQNNGV. Between the trimmed V and J ends, which lost 5 bases and 4 bases, there was a span of 18 bases.

This clone has a handful of counts. The chain uses TRBV6-1 and TRBJ1-6; D call uncertain. The V end was cut by 2 bases, the J end by 7 bases, with 6 bases between. Germline values: CDR1 MNHNS, CDR2 SASEGT. The CDR3 runs to 13 residues. The CDR3 sequence: CASSESRNSPLHF. CDR3 bases: TGTGCCAGCAGTGAATCCCGAAATTCACCCCTCCACTTT.

J is TRBJ2-1 and V is TRBV19; TRBD2 aligns across 13 bases. J gave up 1 base and V 7 bases, and 16 bases lay outside the gene matches. Germline lookup yields CDR1 LNHDA and CDR2 SQIVND (reference sequence). The CDR3 has 20 amino acids. CDR3 DNA: TGTGCCAGTACCGACGTAGGGGGACTAGCGGGGCAGGCATCCTACAATGAGCAGTTCTTC. Its translation: CASTDVGGLAGQASYNEQFF.

This chain uses TRBV19 with TRBJ1-5; D call uncertain. The CDR3 has 16 residues. V was cut by 2 bases and J by 4 bases, with 15 bases left in between. Germline V lookup: CDR1 LNHDA, CDR2 SQIVND (reference sequence). The CDR3 protein is CASSIRPSGGNQPQHF. The CDR3 nucleotides read TGTGCCAGTAGTATAAGGCCCTCAGGAGGGAATCAGCCCCAGCATTTT.

For the CDR3, the DNA is TGTGCCAGCAGCGTAGGTCAGGGGACTAATGAAAAACTGTTTTTT. Amino acid sequence: CASSVGQGTNEKLFF. The chain has TRBV9 and TRBJ1-4; the D gene is possibly TRBD1 (6 bases). The CDR3 sequence is 15 residues long. Per germline, CDR1 SGDLS and CDR2 YYNGEE. V was pared by 0 bases and J by 2 bases, with 8 bases between.

The V gene is TRBV7-9, the J gene TRBJ2-7; D is undetermined. Trimming removed 3 bases from V and 1 base from J, with 10 bases in between. There are 14 residues in the CDR3. Germline CDR1 reads SEHNR; CDR2 reads FQNEAQ (reference sequence). CDR3 loop: CASSLPLSSYEQYF. The CDR3 region has the DNA TGTGCCAGCAGCTTGCCCCTATCATCCTACGAGCAGTACTTC.

The J gene is TRBJ2-7, the V gene TRBV5-5; 7 bases match TRBD1. Trimming at V came to 4 bases and at J to 7 bases, leaving 11 bases not matched to a gene. This CDR3 has 14 amino acids. Germline CDR1 reads SGHKS; CDR2 reads YYEKEE (reference sequence). CDR3: CASSPGTAHEEQYF. CDR3 in DNA: TGTGCCAGCAGCCCAGGGACAGCTCACGAGGAGCAGTACTTC.

The V gene is TRBV7-9, the J gene TRBJ1-4; no reliable D call. The CDR3 runs to 15 residues. V lost 1 base and J 4 bases, leaving 10 bases between the germline ends. Germline V CDR1 and CDR2: SEHNR, FQNEAQ (reference sequence). The CDR3 spells CASSLERYLNEKLFF. CDR3 bases: TGTGCCAGCAGCTTAGAGCGCTATCTTAATGAAAAACTGTTTTTT. The full variable domain, rest sourced from reference TRBV7-9 and TRBJ1-4, is DTGVSQNPRHKITKRGQNVTFRCDPISEHNRLYWYRQTLGQGPEFLTYFQNEAQLEKSRLLSDRFSAERPKGSFSTLEIQRTEQGDSAMYLCASSLERYLNEKLFFGSGTQLSVL.

The chain has TRBV19 and TRBJ2-1; D call uncertain. Trimming stripped 1 base from V and 9 bases from J, with 4 bases between. The V gene's germline CDR1 is LNHDA and CDR2 SQIVND (reference sequence). The CDR3 extends over 11 amino acids. The CDR3: CASSIGFEQFF. The CDR3 DNA reads as TGTGCCAGTAGTATAGGGTTTGAGCAGTTCTTC. The entire variable domain, with the rest obtained from reference TRBV19 and TRBJ2-1, is as follows: DGGITQSPKYLFRKEGQNVTLSCEQNLNHDAMYWYRQDPGQGLRLIYYSQIVNDFQKGDIAEGYSVSREKKESFPLTVTSAQKNPTAFYLCASSIGFEQFFGPGTRLTVL.

The chain combines TRBV5-4 with TRBJ2-4; 9 bases line up with TRBD2. This CDR3 contains 13 residues. V gave up 0 bases and J gave up 8 bases; unmatched junction bases: 0. Germline CDR1 is SGHNT and CDR2 is YYREEE (reference sequence). CDR3 loop: CASSLERGDIQYF. The CDR3 DNA follows: TGTGCCAGCAGCTTGGAGCGGGGGGACATTCAGTACTTC.

J is TRBJ2-1 and V is TRBV11-2, with 16 bases fitting TRBD2. This CDR3 has 18 residues. V lost 2 bases, J lost 12 bases, and 13 bases stayed unmatched. Germline V gene sequence: CDR1 SGHAT, CDR2 FQNNGV. CDR3 in DNA: TGTGCCAGCAGCTTAACACCGGGACTAGCGGGAGGGCTTGCGGGGCAGTTCTTC. Translating gives CASSLTPGLAGGLAGQFF.

This clone was counted only a few times. The chain is built from TRBV28 and TRBJ2-7, with D unresolved. CDR3 size: 14 residues. Germline loops: CDR1 MDHEN, CDR2 SYDVKM. V lost 5 bases to trimming and J lost 2 bases, with 13 bases between them. CDR3 sequence (DNA): TGTGCCAGCAGTCTCCCCATGGAGCCCTACGAGCAGTACTTC. Translation: CASSLPMEPYEQYF.

V gene TRBV7-3 combines with J gene TRBJ1-3; D is undetermined. CDR1 is SGHTA, CDR2 FQGTGA, per germline. The V and J ends lost 5 bases and 3 bases respectively, with 14 bases between them. CDR3 length equals 15 residues. The CDR3 is CASSPSPFLGNTIYF. CDR3 bases: TGTGCCAGCAGCCCCAGTCCTTTTCTTGGAAACACCATATATTTT.